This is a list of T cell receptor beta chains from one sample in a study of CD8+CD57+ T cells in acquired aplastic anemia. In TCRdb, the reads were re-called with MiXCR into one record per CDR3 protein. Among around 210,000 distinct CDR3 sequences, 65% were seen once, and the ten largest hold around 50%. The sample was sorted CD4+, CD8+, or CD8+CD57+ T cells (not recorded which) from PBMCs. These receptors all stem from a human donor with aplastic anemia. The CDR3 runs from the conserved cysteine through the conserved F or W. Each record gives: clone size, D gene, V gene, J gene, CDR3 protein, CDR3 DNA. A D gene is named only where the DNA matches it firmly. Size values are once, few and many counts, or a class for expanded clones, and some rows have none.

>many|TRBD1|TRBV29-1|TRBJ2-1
CSGWTGGNHDNEQFF
TGCAGCGGTTGGACAGGGGGGAACCATGACAATGAGCAGTTCTTC
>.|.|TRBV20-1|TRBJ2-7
CSASQNYEQYF
TGCAGTGCGTCACAAAACTACGAGCAGTACTTC
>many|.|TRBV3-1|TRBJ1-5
CASSPGGLNQPQHF
TGTGCCAGCAGCCCTGGGGGATTAAATCAGCCCCAGCATTTT
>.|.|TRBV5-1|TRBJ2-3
CASSLQSDTDTQYF
TGCGCCAGCAGCTTGCAGTCAGACACAGATACGCAGTATTTT
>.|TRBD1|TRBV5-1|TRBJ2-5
CASSLGQVQETQYF
TGCGCCAGCAGCTTAGGACAGGTCCAAGAGACCCAGTACTTC
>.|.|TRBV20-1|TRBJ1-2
CSAPPGGGSNYGYTF
TGCAGTGCTCCCCCGGGGGGGGGCTCAAACTATGGCTACACCTTC
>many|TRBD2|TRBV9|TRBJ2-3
CASSVGAGGPTDTQYF
TGTGCCAGCAGCGTAGGGGCGGGGGGGCCCACAGATACGCAGTATTTT
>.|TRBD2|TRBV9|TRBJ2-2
CASSVGAGVTAGELFF
TGTGCCAGCAGCGTAGGGGCGGGGGTTACGGCCGGGGAGCTGTTTTTT
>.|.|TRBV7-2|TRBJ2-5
CASSLPETQYF
TGTGCCAGCAGCTTGCCTGAGACCCAGTACTTC
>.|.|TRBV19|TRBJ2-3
CASGVGSTDTQYF
TGTGCCAGTGGGGTAGGGAGCACAGATACGCAGTATTTT
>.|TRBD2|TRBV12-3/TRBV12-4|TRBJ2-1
CASSQGTSGTMKQFF
TGTGCCAGCAGCCAAGGGACTAGCGGTACAATGAAGCAGTTCTTC
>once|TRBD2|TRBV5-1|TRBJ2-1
CASSLPSGGGNEQFF
TGCGCCAGCAGCCTCCCTAGCGGGGGGGGGAATGAGCAGTTCTTC
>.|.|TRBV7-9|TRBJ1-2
CASSLGAAYGYTF
TGTGCCAGCAGCTTAGGGGCAGCCTATGGCTACACCTTC
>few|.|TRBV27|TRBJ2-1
CASSSDSVTDYNEQFF
TGTGCCAGCAGTTCTGATTCCGTTACCGACTACAATGAGCAGTTCTTC
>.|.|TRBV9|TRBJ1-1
CASSEPPTEAFF
TGTGCCAGCAGCGAACCCCCCACTGAAGCTTTCTTT
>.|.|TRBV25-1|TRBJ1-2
CASSEDRRPKGGYTF
TGTGCCAGCAGTGAAGACAGGCGGCCTAAGGGTGGCTACACCTTC
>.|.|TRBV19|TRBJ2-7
CASSMTAQPTYEQYF
TGTGCCAGTAGTATGACGGCTCAGCCCACCTACGAGCAGTACTTC
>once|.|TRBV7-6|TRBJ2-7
CASSYYLQGPEQYF
TGTGCCAGCAGCTACTACCTCCAAGGGCCCGAGCAGTACTTC
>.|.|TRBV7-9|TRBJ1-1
CASSLSLRQEAFF
TGTGCCAGCAGCTTAAGTCTGAGACAGGAAGCTTTCTTT
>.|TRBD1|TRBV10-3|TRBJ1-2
CAISEGDRGSRYGYTF
TGTGCCATCAGTGAAGGGGACAGGGGGTCGAGGTATGGCTACACCTTC
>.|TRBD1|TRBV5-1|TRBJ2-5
CASSLGDREQETQYF
TGCGCCAGCAGCTTGGGGGACAGGGAGCAAGAGACCCAGTACTTC
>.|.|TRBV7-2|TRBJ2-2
CASSFLGNPELFF
TGTGCCAGCAGCTTTCTCGGCAACCCAGAGCTGTTTTTT
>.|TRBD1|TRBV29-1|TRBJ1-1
CSVDTGQGWTEAFF
TGCAGCGTTGATACCGGACAGGGATGGACTGAAGCTTTCTTT
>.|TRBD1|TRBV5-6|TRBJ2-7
CASSVDREQYF
TGTGCCAGCAGCGTGGACAGGGAGCAGTACTTC
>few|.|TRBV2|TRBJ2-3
CATAGAHYTDTQYF
TGTGCCACGGCAGGGGCGCACTACACAGATACGCAGTATTTT
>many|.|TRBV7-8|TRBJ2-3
CASSWGAGDTQYF
TGTGCCAGCAGCTGGGGGGCCGGGGATACGCAGTATTTT
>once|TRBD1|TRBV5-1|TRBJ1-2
CASSLGDRFYGYTF
TGCGCCAGCAGCTTGGGGGACAGATTCTATGGCTACACCTTC
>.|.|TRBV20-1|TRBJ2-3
CSARDLADTQYF
TGCAGTGCTAGAGATCTTGCAGATACGCAGTATTTT
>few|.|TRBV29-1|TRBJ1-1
CSVSNGNTEAFF
TGCAGCGTCTCGAATGGGAACACTGAAGCTTTCTTT
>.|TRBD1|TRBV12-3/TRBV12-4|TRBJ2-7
CASTSPGQGYEQYF
TGTGCCAGCACCTCCCCGGGACAGGGCTACGAGCAGTACTTC
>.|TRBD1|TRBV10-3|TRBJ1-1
CAIRGQGASEAFF
TGTGCCATCAGGGGACAGGGGGCCTCTGAAGCTTTCTTT
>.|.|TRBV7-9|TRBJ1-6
CASRWDGHSPLHF
TGTGCCAGCAGATGGGACGGCCATTCACCCCTCCACTTT
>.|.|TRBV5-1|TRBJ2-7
CASSLEGVSLGFGEQYF
TGCGCCAGCAGCTTGGAGGGAGTGAGTCTGGGCTTCGGCGAGCAGTACTTC
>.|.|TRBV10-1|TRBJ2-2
CASSEFGWAGELFF
TGCGCCAGCAGTGAATTTGGGTGGGCCGGGGAGCTGTTTTTT
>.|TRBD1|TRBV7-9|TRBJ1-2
CASSTRGHYGYTF
TGTGCCAGCAGCACCAGGGGGCATTATGGCTACACCTTC
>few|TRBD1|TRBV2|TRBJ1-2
CASRVGQGPYGYTF
TGTGCCAGCAGGGTGGGACAGGGCCCCTATGGCTACACCTTC
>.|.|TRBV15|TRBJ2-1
CATSRDQGCEQFF
TGTGCCACCAGCAGAGACCAGGGGTGTGAGCAGTTCTTC
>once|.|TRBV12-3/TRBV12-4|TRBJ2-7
CASSLGPSNEQYF
TGTGCCAGCAGTTTGGGCCCGTCGAACGAGCAGTACTTC
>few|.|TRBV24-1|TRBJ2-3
CATVGSPVDTQYF
TGTGCCACCGTGGGGAGCCCTGTGGATACGCAGTATTTT
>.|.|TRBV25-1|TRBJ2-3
CASSDRRGADTQYF
TGTGCCAGCAGTGATCGCAGGGGGGCAGATACGCAGTATTTT
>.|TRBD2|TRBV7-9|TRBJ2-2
CASSYGTSGDTGELFF
TGTGCCAGCAGCTATGGGACTAGCGGGGACACCGGGGAGCTGTTTTTT
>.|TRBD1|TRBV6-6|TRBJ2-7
CASETGTVMNYEQYF
TGTGCCAGCGAAACCGGGACAGTAATGAACTACGAGCAGTACTTC
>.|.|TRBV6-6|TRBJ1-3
CASSYQRGGNTIYF
TGTGCCAGCAGTTACCAGAGGGGGGGAAACACCATATATTTT
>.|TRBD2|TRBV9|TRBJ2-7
CASSVEGLAGYYEQYF
TGTGCCAGCAGCGTAGAGGGACTAGCGGGGTACTACGAGCAGTACTTC
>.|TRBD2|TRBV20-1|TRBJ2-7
CSATLAGVGKQYF
TGCAGTGCAACACTAGCGGGAGTCGGCAAGCAGTACTTC
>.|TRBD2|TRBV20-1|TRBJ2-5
CSARGGGPSQETQYF
TGCAGTGCTAGAGGCGGGGGACCGAGCCAAGAGACCCAGTACTTC
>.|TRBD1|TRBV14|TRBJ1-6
CASSHRTGGSYNSPLHF
TGTGCCAGCAGCCACCGGACAGGTGGCTCCTATAATTCACCCCTCCACTTT
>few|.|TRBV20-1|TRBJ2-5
CSASSQLETQYF
TGCAGTGCTAGCAGTCAGCTAGAGACCCAGTACTTC
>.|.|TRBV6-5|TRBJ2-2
CASSYRTAGELFF
TGTGCCAGCAGTTATCGGACGGCCGGGGAGCTGTTTTTT
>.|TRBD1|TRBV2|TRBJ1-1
CASSRGQGDPRGTEAFF
TGTGCCAGCAGTAGGGGACAGGGGGATCCGAGGGGCACTGAAGCTTTCTTT
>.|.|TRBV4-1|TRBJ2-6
CASSQEGRAGANVLTF
TGCGCCAGCAGCCAAGAGGGGAGAGCTGGGGCCAACGTCCTGACTTTC
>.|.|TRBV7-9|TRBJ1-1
CASSSQGSTEAFF
TGTGCCAGCAGCTCTCAGGGGAGCACTGAAGCTTTCTTT
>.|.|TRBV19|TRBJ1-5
CASTRTGNQPQHF
TGTGCCAGTACCAGGACAGGCAATCAGCCCCAGCATTTT
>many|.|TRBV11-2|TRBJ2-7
CASSLVVGQNYEQYF
TGTGCCAGCAGCTTAGTCGTCGGACAGAACTACGAGCAGTACTTC
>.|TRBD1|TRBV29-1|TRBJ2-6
CSVPGQGSGANVLTF
TGCAGCGTCCCTGGACAGGGGTCTGGGGCCAACGTCCTGACTTTC
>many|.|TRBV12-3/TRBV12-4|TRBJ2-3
CASSLTGIDTQYF
TGTGCCAGCAGCCTAACCGGGATAGATACGCAGTATTTT
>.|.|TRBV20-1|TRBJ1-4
CSVPNNEKLFF
TGCAGTGTACCTAATAATGAAAAACTGTTTTTT
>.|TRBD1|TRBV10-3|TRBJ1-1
CASRQGSNTEAFF
TGTGCCAGTAGACAGGGCTCGAACACTGAAGCTTTCTTT
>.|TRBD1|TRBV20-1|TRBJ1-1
CSARHRGGGTEAFF
TGCAGTGCTAGACACAGGGGAGGAGGCACTGAAGCTTTCTTT